The clone carrying this TCR beta chain was found many times. The V gene's germline CDR1 is MNHNS and CDR2 SASEGT. Trimming pared 6 bases from V and 7 bases from J, leaving 16 bases between. CDR3 size: 13 residues. A single record per CDR3 protein comes from TCRdb applying MiXCR to the PCR reads. The table shows approximately 20,000 distinct CDR3 sequences, with around 41% occurring only once. The sample originates from a study of tumor-infiltrating lymphocytes in oesophageal squamous cell carcinoma. This chain joins TRBV6-1 and TRBJ2-7, with D perhaps matching TRBD2 (5 bases). This TCR was recovered from a male donor with esophageal squamous cell carcinoma. Sequencing used esophageal tumor tissue. CDR3 nucleotides: TGTGCCAGCAGGTATGGCTCGACGGGAGAGCAGTACTTC. Its protein product is CASRYGSTGEQYF.